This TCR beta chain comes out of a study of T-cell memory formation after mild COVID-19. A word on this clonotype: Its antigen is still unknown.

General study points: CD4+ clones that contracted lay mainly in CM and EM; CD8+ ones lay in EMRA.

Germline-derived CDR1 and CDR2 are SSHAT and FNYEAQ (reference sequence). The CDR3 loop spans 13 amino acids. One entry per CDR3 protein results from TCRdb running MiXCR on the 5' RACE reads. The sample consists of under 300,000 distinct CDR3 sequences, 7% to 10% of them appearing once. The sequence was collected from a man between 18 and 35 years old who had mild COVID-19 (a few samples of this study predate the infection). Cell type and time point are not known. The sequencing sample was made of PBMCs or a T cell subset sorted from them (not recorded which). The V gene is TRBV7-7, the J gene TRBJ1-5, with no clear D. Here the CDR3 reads CDSSLGPNQPQHF. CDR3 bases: TGTGATAGCAGCTTGGGCCCTAATCAGCCCCAGCATTTT.